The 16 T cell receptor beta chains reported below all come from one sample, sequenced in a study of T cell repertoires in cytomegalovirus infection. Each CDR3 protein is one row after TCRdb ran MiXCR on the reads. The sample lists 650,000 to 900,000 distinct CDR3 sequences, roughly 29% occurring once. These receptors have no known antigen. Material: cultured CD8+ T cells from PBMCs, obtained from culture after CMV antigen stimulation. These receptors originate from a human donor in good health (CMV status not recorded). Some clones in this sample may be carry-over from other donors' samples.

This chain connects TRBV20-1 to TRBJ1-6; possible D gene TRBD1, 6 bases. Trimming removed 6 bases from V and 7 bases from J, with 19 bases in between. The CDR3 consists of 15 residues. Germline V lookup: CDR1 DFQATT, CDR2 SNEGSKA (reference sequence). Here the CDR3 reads CSAPPGGGRNSPLHF. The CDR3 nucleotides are TGCAGTGCCCCTCCGGGGGGCGGAAGGAATTCACCCCTCCACTTT.

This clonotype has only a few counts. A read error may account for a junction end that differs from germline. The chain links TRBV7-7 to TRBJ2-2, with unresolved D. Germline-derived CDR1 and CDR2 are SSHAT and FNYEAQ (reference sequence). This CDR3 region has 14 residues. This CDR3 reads CASSLGDPWGELFF. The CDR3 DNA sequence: TGTGCTAGCAGCTTAGGCGACCCGTGGGGGGAGCTGTTTTTT.

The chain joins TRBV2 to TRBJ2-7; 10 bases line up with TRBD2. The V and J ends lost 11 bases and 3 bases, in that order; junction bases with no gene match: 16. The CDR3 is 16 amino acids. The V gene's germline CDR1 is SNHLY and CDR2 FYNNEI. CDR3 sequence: CARSSGTSVSLYEQYF. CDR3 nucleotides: TGTGCCCGGTCCTCCGGGACTAGCGTTTCCCTCTACGAGCAGTACTTC.

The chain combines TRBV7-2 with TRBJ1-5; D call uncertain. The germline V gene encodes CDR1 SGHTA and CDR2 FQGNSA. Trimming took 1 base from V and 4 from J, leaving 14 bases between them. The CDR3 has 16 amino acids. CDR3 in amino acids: CASSLGIQATNQPQHF. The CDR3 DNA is TGTGCCAGCAGCTTAGGAATTCAGGCTACGAATCAGCCCCAGCATTTT. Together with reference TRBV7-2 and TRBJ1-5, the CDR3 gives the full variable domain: GAGVSQSPSNKVTEKGKDVELRCDPISGHTALYWYRQSLGQGLEFLIYFQGNSAPDKSGLPSDRFSAERTGGSVSTLTIQRTQQEDSAVYLCASSLGIQATNQPQHFGDGTRLSIL.

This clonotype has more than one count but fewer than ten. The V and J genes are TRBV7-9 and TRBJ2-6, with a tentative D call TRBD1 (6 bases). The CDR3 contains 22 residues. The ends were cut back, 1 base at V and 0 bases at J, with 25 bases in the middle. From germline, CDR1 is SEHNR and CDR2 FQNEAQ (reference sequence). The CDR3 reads CASSLGGPDVVSSRSGANVLTF. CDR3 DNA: TGTGCCAGCAGCTTAGGGGGGCCAGATGTGGTGTCCTCCCGCTCTGGGGCCAACGTCCTGACTTTC.

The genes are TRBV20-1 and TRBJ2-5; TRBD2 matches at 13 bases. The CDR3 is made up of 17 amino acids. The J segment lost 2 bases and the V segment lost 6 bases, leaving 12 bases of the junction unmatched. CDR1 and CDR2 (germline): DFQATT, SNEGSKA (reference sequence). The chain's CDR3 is CSAEDRTSGGWQETQYF. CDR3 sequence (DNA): TGCAGTGCAGAAGACCGGACTAGCGGGGGATGGCAAGAGACCCAGTACTTC.

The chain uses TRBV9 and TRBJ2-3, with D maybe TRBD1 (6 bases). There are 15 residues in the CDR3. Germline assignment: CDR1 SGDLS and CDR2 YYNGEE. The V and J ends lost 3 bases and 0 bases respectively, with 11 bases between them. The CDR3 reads CASSEGQISTDTQYF. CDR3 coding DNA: TGTGCCAGCAGCGAAGGACAGATTAGCACAGATACGCAGTATTTT.

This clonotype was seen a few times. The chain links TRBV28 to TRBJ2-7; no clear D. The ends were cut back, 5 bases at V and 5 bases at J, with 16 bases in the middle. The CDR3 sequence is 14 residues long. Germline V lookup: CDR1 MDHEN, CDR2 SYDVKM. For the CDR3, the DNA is TGTGCCAGCAGTCTGACGCCATCTCTGCACGAGCAGTACGTC. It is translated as CASSLTPSLHEQYV.

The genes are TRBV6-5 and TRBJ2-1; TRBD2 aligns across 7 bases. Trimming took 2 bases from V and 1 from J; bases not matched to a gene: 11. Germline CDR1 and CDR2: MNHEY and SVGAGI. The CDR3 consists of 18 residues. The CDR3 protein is CASSYLGRGGGSYNEQFF. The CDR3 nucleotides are TGTGCCAGCAGTTACCTGGGGAGGGGTGGGGGGTCCTACAATGAGCAGTTCTTC.

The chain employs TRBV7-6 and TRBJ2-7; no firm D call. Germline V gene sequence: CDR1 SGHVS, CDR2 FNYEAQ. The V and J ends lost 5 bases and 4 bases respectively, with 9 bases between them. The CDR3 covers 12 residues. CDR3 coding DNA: TGTGCCAGCAGCCAATCAGTATACGAGCAGTACGTC. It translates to CASSQSVYEQYV.

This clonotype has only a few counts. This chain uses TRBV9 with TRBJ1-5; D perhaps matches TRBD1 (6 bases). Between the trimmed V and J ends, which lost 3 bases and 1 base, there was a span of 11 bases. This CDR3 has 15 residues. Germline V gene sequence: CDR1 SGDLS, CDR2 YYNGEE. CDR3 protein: CASSAGAQSNQPQHF. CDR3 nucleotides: TGTGCCAGCAGCGCGGGGGCGCAGAGCAATCAGCCCCAGCATTTT.

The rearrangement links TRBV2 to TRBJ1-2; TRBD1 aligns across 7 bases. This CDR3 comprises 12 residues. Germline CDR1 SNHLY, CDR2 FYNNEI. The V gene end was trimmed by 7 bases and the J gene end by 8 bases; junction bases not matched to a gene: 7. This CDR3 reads CASMRDSRGYTF. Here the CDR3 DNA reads TGTGCCAGCATGCGGGACAGTCGAGGCTACACCTTC.

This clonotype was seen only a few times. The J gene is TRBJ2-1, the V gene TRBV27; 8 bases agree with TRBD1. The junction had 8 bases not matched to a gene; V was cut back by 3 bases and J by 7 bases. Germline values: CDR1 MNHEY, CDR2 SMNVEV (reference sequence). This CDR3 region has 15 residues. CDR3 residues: CASSFRQGIRNEQFF. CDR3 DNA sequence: TGTGCCAGCAGTTTCCGACAGGGGATAAGGAATGAGCAGTTCTTC.

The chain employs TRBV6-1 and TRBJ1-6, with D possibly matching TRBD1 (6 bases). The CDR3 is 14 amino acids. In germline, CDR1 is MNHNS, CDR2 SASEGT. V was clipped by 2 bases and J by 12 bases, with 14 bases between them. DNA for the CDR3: TGTGCCAGCAGTGAACCGAAGGGGGAGAGACCCCTCCACTTT. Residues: CASSEPKGERPLHF.

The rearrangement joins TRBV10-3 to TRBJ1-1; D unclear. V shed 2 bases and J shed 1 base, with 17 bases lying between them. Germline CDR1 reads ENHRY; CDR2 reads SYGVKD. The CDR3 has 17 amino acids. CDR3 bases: TGTGCCATCAGTGAGCGGCCTTCCATAAGAAAGAACACTGAAGCTTTCTTT. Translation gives CAISERPSIRKNTEAFF.

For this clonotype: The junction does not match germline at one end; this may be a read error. The CDR3 is CASSLDGFADTEAFF. In DNA, the CDR3 is TGTGCCAGCAGCTTGGACGGATTTGCGGACACTGAAGCTTTCTTT. The V gene is TRBV5-3, the J gene TRBJ1-1; D remains ambiguous. TRBV5-3 is flagged as an ORF with uncertain function. The CDR3 has 15 residues.